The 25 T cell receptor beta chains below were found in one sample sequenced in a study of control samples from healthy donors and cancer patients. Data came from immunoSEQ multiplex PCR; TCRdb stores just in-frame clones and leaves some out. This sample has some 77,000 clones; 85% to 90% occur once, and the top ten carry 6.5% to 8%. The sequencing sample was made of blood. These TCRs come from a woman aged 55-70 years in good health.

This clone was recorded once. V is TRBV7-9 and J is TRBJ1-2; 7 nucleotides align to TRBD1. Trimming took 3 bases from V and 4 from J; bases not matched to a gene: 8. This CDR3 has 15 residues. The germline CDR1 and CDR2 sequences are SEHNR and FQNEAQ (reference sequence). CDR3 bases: TGTGCCAGCAGCTTCCTATCTAACAGGGGCTATGGCTACACCTTC. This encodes CASSFLSNRGYGYTF.

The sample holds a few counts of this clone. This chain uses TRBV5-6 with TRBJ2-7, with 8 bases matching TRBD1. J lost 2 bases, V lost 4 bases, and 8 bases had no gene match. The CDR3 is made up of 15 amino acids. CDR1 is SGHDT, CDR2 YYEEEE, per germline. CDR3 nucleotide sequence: TGTGCCAGCAGCCGGGCCAGGGGGCGAACCTACGAGCAGTACTTC. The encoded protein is CASSRARGRTYEQYF. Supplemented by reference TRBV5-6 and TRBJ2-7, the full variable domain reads DAGVTQSPTHLIKTRGQQVTLRCSPKSGHDTVSWYQQALGQGPQFIFQYYEEEERQRGNFPDRFSGHQFPNYSSELNVNALLLGDSALYLCASSRARGRTYEQYFGPGTRLTVT.

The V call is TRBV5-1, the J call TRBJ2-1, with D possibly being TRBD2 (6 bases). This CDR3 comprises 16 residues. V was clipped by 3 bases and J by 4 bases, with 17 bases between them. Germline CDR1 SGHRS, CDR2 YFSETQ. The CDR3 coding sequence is TGCGCCAGCAGCTCCGGGCGGCGGGGACCTTACAATGAGCAGTTCTTC. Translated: CASSSGRRGPYNEQFF.

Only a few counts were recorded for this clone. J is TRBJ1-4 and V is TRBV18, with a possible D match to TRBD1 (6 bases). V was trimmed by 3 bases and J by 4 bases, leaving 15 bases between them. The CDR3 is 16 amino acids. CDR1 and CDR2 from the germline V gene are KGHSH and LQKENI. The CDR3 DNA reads TGTGCCAGCTCACCTACGGCGCAGGGGATTAATGAAAAACTGTTTTTT. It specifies CASSPTAQGINEKLFF.

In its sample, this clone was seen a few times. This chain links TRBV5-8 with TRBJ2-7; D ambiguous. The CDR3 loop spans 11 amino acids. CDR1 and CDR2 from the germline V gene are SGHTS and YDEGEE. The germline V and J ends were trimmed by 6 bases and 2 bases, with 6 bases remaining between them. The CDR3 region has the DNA TGTGCCAGCATTCGGACCTACGAGCAGTACTTC. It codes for CASIRTYEQYF.

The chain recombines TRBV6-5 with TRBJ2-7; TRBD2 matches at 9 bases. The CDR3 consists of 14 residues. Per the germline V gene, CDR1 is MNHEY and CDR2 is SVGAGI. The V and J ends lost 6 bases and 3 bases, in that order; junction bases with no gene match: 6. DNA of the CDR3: TGTGCCAGCAGCCTCGATAGCGGGAGCTACGAGCAGTACTTC. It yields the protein CASSLDSGSYEQYF.

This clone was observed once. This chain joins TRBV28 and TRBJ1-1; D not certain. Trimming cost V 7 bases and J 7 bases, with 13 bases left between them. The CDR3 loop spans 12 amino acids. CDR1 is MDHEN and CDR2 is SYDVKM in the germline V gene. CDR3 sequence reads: CASNSKGYEAFF. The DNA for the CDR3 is TGTGCCAGCAATAGCAAGGGCTATGAAGCTTTCTTT.

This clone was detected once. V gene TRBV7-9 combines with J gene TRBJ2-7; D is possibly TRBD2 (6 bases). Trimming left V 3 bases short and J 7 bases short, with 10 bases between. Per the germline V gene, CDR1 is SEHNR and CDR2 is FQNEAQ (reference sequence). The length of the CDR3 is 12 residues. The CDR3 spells CASSFGAGEQYF. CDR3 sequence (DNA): TGTGCCAGCAGCTTTGGGGCGGGGGAGCAGTACTTC.

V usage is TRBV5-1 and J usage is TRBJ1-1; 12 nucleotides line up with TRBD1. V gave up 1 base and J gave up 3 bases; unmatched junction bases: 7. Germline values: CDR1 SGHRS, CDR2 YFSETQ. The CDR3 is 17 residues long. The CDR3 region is CASSLRGQGAGDTEAFF. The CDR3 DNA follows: TGCGCCAGCAGCTTGCGGGGACAGGGGGCTGGGGACACTGAAGCTTTCTTT.

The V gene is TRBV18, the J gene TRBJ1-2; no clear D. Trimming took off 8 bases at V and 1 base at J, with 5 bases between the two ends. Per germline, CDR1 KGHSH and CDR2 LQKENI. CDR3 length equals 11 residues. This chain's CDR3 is CASGNNYGYTF. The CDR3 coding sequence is TGTGCCAGCGGAAATAACTATGGCTACACCTTC.

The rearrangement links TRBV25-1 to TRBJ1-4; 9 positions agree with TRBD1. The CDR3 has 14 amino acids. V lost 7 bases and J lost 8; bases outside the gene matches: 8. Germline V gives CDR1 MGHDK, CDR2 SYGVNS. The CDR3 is CASNPDRGGEKLFF. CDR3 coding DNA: TGTGCCAGCAACCCCGACAGGGGGGGAGAAAAACTGTTTTTT.

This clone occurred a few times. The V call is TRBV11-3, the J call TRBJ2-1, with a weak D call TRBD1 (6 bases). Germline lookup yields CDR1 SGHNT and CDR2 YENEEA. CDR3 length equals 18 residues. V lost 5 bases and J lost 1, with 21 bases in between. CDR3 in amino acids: CASSVEKRGHQSYNEQFF. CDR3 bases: TGTGCCAGCAGCGTCGAAAAGAGGGGACACCAGTCCTACAATGAGCAGTTCTTC.

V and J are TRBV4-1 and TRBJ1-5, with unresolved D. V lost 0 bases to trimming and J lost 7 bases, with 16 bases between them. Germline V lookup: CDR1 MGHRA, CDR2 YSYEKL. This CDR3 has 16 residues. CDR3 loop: CASSQDFGFSGQPQHF. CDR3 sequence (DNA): TGCGCCAGCAGCCAAGATTTTGGGTTTAGCGGGCAGCCCCAGCATTTT.

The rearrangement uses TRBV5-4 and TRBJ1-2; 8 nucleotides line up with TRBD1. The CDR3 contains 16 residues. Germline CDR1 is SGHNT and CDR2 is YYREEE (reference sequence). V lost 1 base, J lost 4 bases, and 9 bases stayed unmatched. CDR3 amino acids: CASSLHSGTGGYGYTF. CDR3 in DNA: TGTGCCAGCAGCTTGCACTCCGGGACAGGAGGCTATGGCTACACCTTC. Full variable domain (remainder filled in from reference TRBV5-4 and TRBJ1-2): ETGVTQSPTHLIKTRGQQVTLRCSSQSGHNTVSWYQQALGQGPQFIFQYYREEENGRGNFPPRFSGLQFPNYSSELNVNALELDDSALYLCASSLHSGTGGYGYTFGSGTRLTVV.

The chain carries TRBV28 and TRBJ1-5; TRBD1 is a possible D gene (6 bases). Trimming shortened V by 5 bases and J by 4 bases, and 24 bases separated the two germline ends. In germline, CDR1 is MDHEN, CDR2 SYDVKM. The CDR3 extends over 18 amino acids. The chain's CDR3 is CASSRTSTGRVANQPQHF. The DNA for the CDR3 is TGTGCCAGCAGTCGGACCTCAACAGGGAGGGTTGCGAATCAGCCCCAGCATTTT.

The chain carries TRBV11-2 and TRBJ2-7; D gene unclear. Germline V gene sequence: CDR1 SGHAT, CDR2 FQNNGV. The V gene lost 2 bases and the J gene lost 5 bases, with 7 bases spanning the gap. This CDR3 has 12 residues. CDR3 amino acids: CASSLPGDEQYF. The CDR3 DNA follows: TGTGCCAGCAGCTTACCAGGCGACGAGCAGTACTTC. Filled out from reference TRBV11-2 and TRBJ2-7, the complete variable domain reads EAGVAQSPRYKIIEKRQSVAFWCNPISGHATLYWYQQILGQGPKLLIQFQNNGVVDDSQLPKDRFSAERLKGVDSTLKIQPAKLEDSAVYLCASSLPGDEQYFGPGTRLTVT.

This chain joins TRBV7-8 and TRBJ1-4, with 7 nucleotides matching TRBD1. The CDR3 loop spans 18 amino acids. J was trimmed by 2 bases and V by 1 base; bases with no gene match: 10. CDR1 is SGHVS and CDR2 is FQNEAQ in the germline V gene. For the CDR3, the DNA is TGTGCCAGCAGCTTAGGAGCGACAGGGTTTGCGACTAATGAAAAACTGTTTTTT. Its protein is CASSLGATGFATNEKLFF.

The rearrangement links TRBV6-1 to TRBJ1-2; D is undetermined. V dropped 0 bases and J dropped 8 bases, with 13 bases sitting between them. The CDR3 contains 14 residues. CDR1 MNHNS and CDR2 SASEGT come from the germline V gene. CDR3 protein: CASSEAGRSYGYTF. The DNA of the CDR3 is TGTGCCAGCAGTGAAGCAGGCAGGTCTTACGGCTACACCTTC.

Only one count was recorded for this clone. The CDR3 DNA is TGTGCCAGCAGTTACCGGTCCCCAATCATATCCGATACGCAGTATTTT. Protein product: CASSYRSPIISDTQYF. This chain joins TRBV6-6 and TRBJ2-3, with D unresolved. Trimming cost V 2 bases and J 6 bases, with 18 bases left between them. The CDR3 is 16 amino acids. Per the germline V gene, CDR1 is MNHNY and CDR2 is SVGAGI (reference sequence).

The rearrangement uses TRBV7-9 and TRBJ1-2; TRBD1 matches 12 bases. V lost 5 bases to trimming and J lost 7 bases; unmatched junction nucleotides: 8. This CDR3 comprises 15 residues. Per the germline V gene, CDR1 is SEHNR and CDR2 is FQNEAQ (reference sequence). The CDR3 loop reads CASSPTGQGAVGYTF. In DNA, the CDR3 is TGTGCCAGCAGCCCTACGGGACAGGGGGCCGTTGGCTACACCTTC.

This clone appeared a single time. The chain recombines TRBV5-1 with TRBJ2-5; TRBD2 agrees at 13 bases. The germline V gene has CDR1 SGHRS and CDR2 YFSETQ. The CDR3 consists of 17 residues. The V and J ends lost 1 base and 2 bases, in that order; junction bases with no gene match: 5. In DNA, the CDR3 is TGCGCCAGCAGCTTGACACAACTAGCGGGAGGGCAAGAGACCCAGTACTTC. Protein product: CASSLTQLAGGQETQYF.

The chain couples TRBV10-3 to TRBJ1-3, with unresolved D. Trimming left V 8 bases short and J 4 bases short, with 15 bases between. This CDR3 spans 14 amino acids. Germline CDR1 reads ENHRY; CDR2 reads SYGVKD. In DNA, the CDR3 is TGTGCCATCTCCCGAGGCGGGGAGGGAAACACCATATATTTT. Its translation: CAISRGGEGNTIYF.

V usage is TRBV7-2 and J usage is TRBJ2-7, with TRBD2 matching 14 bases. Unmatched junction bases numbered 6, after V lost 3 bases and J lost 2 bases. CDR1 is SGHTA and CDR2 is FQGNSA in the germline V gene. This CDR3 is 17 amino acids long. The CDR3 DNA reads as TGTGCCAGCAGCTTTGGGGGACTAGCGGGGGACCCCTACGAGCAGTACTTC. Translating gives CASSFGGLAGDPYEQYF.

CDR3 coding DNA: TGCGCCAGCGGGACCCCCGAAGGGTATGAGCAGTTCTTC. Its translation is CASGTPEGYEQFF. J is TRBJ2-1 and V is TRBV5-1; either TRBD1 or TRBD2 may fit D (5 bases each). Trimming took 7 bases from V and 8 from J, leaving 16 bases between them. The CDR3 length is 13 residues. Germline V gene sequence: CDR1 SGHRS, CDR2 YFSETQ.

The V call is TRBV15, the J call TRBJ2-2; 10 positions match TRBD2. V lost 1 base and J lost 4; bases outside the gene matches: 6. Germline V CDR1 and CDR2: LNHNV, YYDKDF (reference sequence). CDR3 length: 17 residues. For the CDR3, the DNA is TGTGCCACCAGCAGAGTCCGACTAGCGGGCCTCACCGGGGAGCTGTTTTTT. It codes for CATSRVRLAGLTGELFF.